This T cell receptor (beta chain) was recovered during a study of OX40 agonist ivuxolimab in advanced cancers. General study results and limits: Both blood CD4+ and CD8+ T cells showed clonal growth by week 6 at 0.1 to 3.0 mg/kg.

Regarding this clone: What it binds is unknown.

V was clipped by 5 bases and J by 10 bases; unmatched bases: 7. The CDR3 totals 14 residues. Per the germline V gene, CDR1 is SEHNR and CDR2 is FQNEAQ (reference sequence). Sequenced by immunoSEQ multiplex PCR; TCRdb stores in-frame clones only, minus some. The sample records 55,000 to 80,000 clones, approximately 84% being singletons. This TCR derives from an adult with an advanced solid tumor such as melanoma, head and neck, liver or kidney cancer. The sample here was CD4+ or CD8+ T cells sorted from blood, taken in a trial of the OX40 agonist ivuxolimab. This sequence joins TRBV7-9 and TRBJ1-6; TRBD1 matches at 8 bases. The CDR3 spells CASSPRQGISPLHF. Here the CDR3 DNA reads TGTGCCAGCAGCCCAAGACAGGGGATCTCACCCCTCCACTTT.